This is a list of T cell receptor beta chains from one sample in a study of early T cells in non-severe SARS-CoV-2 infection. TCRdb reprocessed the 5' RACE reads via MiXCR and lists one record per CDR3 protein. The sample has tens of thousands of distinct CDR3 sequences; approximately 5.1% are singletons. Sequencing was carried out using whole blood. The receptor set was obtained from an adult who was a healthcare worker with PCR-confirmed SARS-CoV-2 infection or an uninfected control (not recorded which). CDR3s include the opening cysteine and the closing phenylalanine or tryptophan. D genes are given only for firm matches. Expanded clones get a size class; other rows say once, few or many, or leave the size out.

j_call: TRBJ1-2
v_call: TRBV12-3/TRBV12-4
clone_size: many
d_call: NA
cdr3_nt: TGTGCCAGCAGCCGGAACTCGGGGGCGGGACTTTATGGCTACACCTTC
cdr3_aa: CASSRNSGAGLYGYTF

j_call: TRBJ2-1
v_call: TRBV24-1
clone_size: many
d_call: TRBD2
cdr3_nt: TGTGCCACCAGTCTAGCGGGGTACAATGAGCAGTTCTTC
cdr3_aa: CATSLAGYNEQFF

j_call: TRBJ2-5
v_call: TRBV5-1
clone_size: many
d_call: NA
cdr3_nt: TGCGCCAGCAGCTTGGCGGTTGGGGACGGAGAAGAGACCCAGTACTTC
cdr3_aa: CASSLAVGDGEETQYF

j_call: TRBJ2-7
v_call: TRBV3-1
clone_size: many
d_call: NA
cdr3_nt: TGTGCCAGCAGGTTGGGGGTCTCCTACGAGCAGTACTTC
cdr3_aa: CASRLGVSYEQYF

j_call: TRBJ2-5
v_call: TRBV18
clone_size: NA
d_call: NA
cdr3_nt: TGTGCCAGCTCACCACAGGGGCCGGGCGAGACCCAGTACTTC
cdr3_aa: CASSPQGPGETQYF

j_call: TRBJ2-7
v_call: TRBV28
clone_size: few
d_call: TRBD2
cdr3_nt: TGTGCCAGCAGGATACTCACTACTAGCGGCTCCTACGAGCAGTACTTC
cdr3_aa: CASRILTTSGSYEQYF

j_call: TRBJ1-1
v_call: TRBV11-2
clone_size: many
d_call: TRBD1
cdr3_nt: TGTGCCAGCAGCTTCAGGGGGCCGTTGGGGACTGAAGCTTTCTTT
cdr3_aa: CASSFRGPLGTEAFF

j_call: TRBJ2-6
v_call: TRBV28
clone_size: few
d_call: NA
cdr3_nt: TGTGCCAGCAGGCCTTTCTCTGGGGCCAACGTCCTGACTTTC
cdr3_aa: CASRPFSGANVLTF

j_call: TRBJ2-1
v_call: TRBV14
clone_size: many
d_call: NA
cdr3_nt: TGTGCCAGCAGCCGTCGGGGCGGGATCCCCTACAATGAGCAGTTCTTC
cdr3_aa: CASSRRGGIPYNEQFF

j_call: TRBJ1-5
v_call: TRBV7-2
clone_size: many
d_call: NA
cdr3_nt: TGTGCCAGCAGCTCCTCCCTCTTTAGGGCACAGCCCCAGCATTTT
cdr3_aa: CASSSSLFRAQPQHF

j_call: TRBJ1-5
v_call: TRBV12-5
clone_size: many
d_call: TRBD1
cdr3_nt: TGTGCTAGTGTTTTGGTAGCAGGGGGCCCCTATAGCAATCAGCCCCAGCATTTT
cdr3_aa: CASVLVAGGPYSNQPQHF

j_call: TRBJ2-7
v_call: TRBV2
clone_size: NA
d_call: NA
cdr3_nt: TGTGCCAGCAGGTTTTCGGACGAGCAGTACTTC
cdr3_aa: CASRFSDEQYF

j_call: TRBJ1-6
v_call: TRBV9
clone_size: many
d_call: NA
cdr3_nt: TGTGCCAGCAGCGTGGGAGGGGTTAATAACTCACCCCTCCACTTT
cdr3_aa: CASSVGGVNNSPLHF

j_call: TRBJ1-4
v_call: TRBV9
clone_size: many
d_call: TRBD1
cdr3_nt: TGTGCCAGCAGCGCGGGACAGGGGATAGAAAAACTGTTTTTT
cdr3_aa: CASSAGQGIEKLFF

j_call: TRBJ2-5
v_call: TRBV7-9
clone_size: few
d_call: TRBD2
cdr3_nt: TGTGCCAGCAGCTTAAAACTAGCGGAAGAGACCCAGTACTTC
cdr3_aa: CASSLKLAEETQYF

j_call: TRBJ2-3
v_call: TRBV12-3/TRBV12-4
clone_size: NA
d_call: NA
cdr3_nt: TGTGCCAGCAGTTTTGGCGGGACGACAGATACGCAGTATTTT
cdr3_aa: CASSFGGTTDTQYF

j_call: TRBJ2-2
v_call: TRBV29-1
clone_size: many
d_call: TRBD1
cdr3_nt: TGCAGCGTTAACAGGGGACCCGGGGAGCTGTTTTTT
cdr3_aa: CSVNRGPGELFF

j_call: TRBJ2-7
v_call: TRBV7-9
clone_size: many
d_call: TRBD2
cdr3_nt: TGTGCCAGCACCGATAGCGGGGGGCGTGAGCAGTACTTC
cdr3_aa: CASTDSGGREQYF

j_call: TRBJ2-7
v_call: TRBV6-1
clone_size: many
d_call: TRBD1
cdr3_nt: TGTGCCAGCATGCCCCGGGACAGTTCCTACGAGCAGTACTTC
cdr3_aa: CASMPRDSSYEQYF

j_call: TRBJ2-7
v_call: TRBV3-1
clone_size: many
d_call: NA
cdr3_nt: TGTGCCAGCAGCCAAGCTCCAGGACCCTACGAGCAGTACTTC
cdr3_aa: CASSQAPGPYEQYF

j_call: TRBJ2-1
v_call: TRBV14
clone_size: many
d_call: TRBD2
cdr3_nt: TGTGCCAGCAGAACTAGCGGGAGTCTAAATGAGCAGTTCTTC
cdr3_aa: CASRTSGSLNEQFF

j_call: TRBJ2-7
v_call: TRBV7-6
clone_size: many
d_call: TRBD1
cdr3_nt: TGTGCCAGCAGCTTAGCGGGGGACAGGGCCTACGAGCAGTACTTC
cdr3_aa: CASSLAGDRAYEQYF

j_call: TRBJ1-5
v_call: TRBV18
clone_size: many
d_call: NA
cdr3_nt: TGTGCCAGCTCCACCGGGGGGCAGGGAGGCAATCAGCCCCAGCATTTT
cdr3_aa: CASSTGGQGGNQPQHF

j_call: TRBJ1-6
v_call: TRBV19
clone_size: many
d_call: NA
cdr3_nt: TGTGCCAGTAGTATCGCCTGGGGGAACAATTCACCCCTCCACTTT
cdr3_aa: CASSIAWGNNSPLHF

j_call: TRBJ2-1
v_call: TRBV11-2
clone_size: many
d_call: TRBD1
cdr3_nt: TGTGCCAGCAGCTTCCTCGGGACAGGGGTAGGATACAATGAGCAGTTCTTC
cdr3_aa: CASSFLGTGVGYNEQFF

j_call: TRBJ2-3
v_call: TRBV10-3
clone_size: medium-sized
d_call: NA
cdr3_nt: TGTGCCATCAGTGATGTGGGACCGAACAGAGGAGATACGCAGTATTTT
cdr3_aa: CAISDVGPNRGDTQYF